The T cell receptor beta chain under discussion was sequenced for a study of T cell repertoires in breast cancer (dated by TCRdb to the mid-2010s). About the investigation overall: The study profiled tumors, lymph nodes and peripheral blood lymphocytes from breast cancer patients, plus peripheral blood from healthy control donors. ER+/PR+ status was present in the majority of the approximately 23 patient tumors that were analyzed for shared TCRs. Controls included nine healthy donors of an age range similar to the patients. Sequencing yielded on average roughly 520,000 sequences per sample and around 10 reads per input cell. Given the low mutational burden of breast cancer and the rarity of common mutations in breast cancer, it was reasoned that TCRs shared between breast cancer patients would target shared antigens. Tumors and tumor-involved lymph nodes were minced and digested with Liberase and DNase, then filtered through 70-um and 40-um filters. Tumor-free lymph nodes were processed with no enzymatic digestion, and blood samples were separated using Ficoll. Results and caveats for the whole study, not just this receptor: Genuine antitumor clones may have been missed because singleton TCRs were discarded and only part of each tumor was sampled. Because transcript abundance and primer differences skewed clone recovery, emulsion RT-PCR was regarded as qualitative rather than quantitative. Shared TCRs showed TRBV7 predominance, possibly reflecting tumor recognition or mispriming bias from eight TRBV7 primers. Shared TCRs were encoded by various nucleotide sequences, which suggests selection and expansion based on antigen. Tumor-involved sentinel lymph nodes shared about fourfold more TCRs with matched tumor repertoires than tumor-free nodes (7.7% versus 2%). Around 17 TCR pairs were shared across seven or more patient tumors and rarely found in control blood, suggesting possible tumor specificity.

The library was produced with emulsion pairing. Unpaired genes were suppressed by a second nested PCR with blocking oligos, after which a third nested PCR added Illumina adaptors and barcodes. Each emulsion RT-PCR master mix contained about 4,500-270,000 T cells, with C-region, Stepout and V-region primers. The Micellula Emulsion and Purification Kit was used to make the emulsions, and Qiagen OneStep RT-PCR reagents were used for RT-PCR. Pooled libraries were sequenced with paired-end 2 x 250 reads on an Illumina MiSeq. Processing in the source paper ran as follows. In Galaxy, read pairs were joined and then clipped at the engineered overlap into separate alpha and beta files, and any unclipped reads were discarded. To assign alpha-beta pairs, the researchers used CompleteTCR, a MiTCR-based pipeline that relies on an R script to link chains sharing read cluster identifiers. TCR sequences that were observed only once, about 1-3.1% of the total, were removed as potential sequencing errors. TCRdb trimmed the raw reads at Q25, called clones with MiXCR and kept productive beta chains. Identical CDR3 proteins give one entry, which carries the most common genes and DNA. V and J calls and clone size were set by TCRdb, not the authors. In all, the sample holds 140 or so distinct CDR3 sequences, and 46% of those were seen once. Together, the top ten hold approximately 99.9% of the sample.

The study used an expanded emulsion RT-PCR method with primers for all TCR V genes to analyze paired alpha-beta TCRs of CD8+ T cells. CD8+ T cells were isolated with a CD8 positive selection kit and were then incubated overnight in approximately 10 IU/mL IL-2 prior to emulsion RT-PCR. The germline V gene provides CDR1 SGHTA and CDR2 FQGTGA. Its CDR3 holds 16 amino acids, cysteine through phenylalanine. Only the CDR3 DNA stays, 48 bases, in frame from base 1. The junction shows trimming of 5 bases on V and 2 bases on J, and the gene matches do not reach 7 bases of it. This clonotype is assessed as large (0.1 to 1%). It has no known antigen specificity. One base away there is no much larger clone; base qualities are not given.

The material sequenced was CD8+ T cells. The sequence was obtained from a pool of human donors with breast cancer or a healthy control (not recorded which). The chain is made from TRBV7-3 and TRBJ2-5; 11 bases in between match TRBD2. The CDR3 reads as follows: CASSPGTSGYQETQYF. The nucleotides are TGTGCCAGCAGCCCCGGGACTAGCGGATATCAAGAGACCCAGTACTTC.